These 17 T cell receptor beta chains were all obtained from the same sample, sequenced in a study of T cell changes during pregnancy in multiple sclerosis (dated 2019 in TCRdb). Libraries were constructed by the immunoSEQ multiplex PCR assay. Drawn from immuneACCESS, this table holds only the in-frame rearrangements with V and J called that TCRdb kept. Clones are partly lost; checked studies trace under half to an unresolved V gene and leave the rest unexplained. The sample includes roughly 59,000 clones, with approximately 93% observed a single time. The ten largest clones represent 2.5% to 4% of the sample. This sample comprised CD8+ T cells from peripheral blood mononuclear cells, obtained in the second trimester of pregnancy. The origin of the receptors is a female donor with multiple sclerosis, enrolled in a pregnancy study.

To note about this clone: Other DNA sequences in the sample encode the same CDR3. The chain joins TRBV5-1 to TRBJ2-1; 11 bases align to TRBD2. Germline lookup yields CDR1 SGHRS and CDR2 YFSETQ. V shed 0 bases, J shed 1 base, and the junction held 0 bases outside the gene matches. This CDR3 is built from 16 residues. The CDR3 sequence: CASSLGLAGSYNEQFF. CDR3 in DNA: TGCGCCAGCAGCTTGGGACTAGCGGGGTCCTACAATGAGCAGTTCTTC.

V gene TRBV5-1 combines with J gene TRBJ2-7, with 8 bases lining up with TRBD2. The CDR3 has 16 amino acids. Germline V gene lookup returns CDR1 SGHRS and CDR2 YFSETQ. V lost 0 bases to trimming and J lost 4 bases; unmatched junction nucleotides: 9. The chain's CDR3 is CASSLEISLAGYEQYF. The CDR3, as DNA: TGCGCCAGCAGCTTGGAAATTTCCCTAGCGGGTTACGAGCAGTACTTC. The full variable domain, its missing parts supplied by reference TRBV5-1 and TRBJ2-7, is KAGVTQTPRYLIKTRGQQVTLSCSPISGHRSVSWYQQTPGQGLQFLFEYFSETQRNKGNFPGRFSGRQFSNSRSEMNVSTLELGDSALYLCASSLEISLAGYEQYFGPGTRLTVT.

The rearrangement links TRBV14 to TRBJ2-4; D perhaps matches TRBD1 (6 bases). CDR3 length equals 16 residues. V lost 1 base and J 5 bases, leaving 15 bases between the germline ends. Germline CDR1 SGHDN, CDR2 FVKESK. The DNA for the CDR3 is TGTGCCAGCAGCCAAGGGAGAGGACAGCGCCAAAACATTCAGTACTTC. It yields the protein CASSQGRGQRQNIQYF.

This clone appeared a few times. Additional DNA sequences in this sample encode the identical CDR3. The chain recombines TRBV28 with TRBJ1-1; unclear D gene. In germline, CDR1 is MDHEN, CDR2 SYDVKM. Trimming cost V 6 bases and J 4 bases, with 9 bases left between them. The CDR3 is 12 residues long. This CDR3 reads CASSSEGTEAFF. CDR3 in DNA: TGTGCCAGCAGCTCCGAGGGCACTGAAGCTTTCTTT. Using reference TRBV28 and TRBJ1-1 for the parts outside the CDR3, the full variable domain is DVKVTQSSRYLVKRTGEKVFLECVQDMDHENMFWYRQDPGLGLRLIYFSYDVKMKEKGDIPEGYSVSREKKERFSLILESASTNQTSMYLCASSSEGTEAFFGQGTRLTVV.

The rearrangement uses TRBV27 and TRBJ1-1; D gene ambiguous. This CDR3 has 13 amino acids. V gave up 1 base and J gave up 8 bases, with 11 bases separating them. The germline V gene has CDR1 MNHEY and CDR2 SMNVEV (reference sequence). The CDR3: CASSLYGPAEAFF. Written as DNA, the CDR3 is TGTGCCAGCAGTTTATACGGTCCCGCAGAAGCTTTCTTT.

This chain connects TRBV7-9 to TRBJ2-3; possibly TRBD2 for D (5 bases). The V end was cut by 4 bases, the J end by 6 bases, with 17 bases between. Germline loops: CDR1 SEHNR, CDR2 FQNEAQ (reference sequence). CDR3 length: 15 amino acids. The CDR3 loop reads CASSWELESWDTQYF. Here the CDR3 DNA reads TGTGCCAGCAGCTGGGAGCTGGAGTCGTGGGATACGCAGTATTTT.

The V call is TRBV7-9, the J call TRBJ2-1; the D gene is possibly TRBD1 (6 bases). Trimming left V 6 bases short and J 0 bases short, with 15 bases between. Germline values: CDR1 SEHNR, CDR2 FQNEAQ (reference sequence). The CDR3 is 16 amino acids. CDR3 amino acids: CASRPNTGPSYNEQFF. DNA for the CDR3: TGTGCCAGCAGACCTAATACAGGGCCCTCCTACAATGAGCAGTTCTTC.

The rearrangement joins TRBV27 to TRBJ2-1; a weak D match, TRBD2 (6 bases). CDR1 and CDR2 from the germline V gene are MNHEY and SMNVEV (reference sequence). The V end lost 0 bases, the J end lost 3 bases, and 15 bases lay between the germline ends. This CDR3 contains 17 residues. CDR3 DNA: TGTGCCAGCAGTTTATCCCCCCCGCGGGGCAGCTACAATGAGCAGTTCTTC. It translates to CASSLSPPRGSYNEQFF.

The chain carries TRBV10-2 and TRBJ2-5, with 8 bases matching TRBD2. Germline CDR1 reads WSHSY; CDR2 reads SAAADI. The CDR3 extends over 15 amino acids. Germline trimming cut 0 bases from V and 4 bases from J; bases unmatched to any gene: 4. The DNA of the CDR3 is TGCGCCAGCAGTGAGTCCGGCGGGAGGCCAGAGACCCAGTACTTC. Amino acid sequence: CASSESGGRPETQYF.

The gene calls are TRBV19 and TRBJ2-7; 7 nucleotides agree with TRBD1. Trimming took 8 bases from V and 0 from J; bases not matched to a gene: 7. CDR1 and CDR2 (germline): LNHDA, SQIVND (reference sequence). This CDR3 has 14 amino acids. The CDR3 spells CASSPGQSSYEQYF. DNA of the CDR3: TGTGCCAGTTCACCGGGACAGAGCTCCTACGAGCAGTACTTC.

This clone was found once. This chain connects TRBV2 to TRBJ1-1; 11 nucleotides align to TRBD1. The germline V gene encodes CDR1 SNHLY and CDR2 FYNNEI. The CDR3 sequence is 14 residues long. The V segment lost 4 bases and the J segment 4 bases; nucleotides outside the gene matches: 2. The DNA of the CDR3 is TGTGCCAGCAGTGTTGGGACAGGGGGCACTGAAGCTTTCTTT. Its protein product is CASSVGTGGTEAFF.

CDR3 DNA sequence: TGTGCCAGCAGCTTAGTATCCCCAGGGGGCGGTTATAACACAGATACGCAGTATTTT. Its translation is CASSLVSPGGGYNTDTQYF. The V gene is TRBV13, the J gene TRBJ2-3; TRBD1 agrees at 8 bases. Germline CDR1 reads PRHDT; CDR2 reads FYEKMQ (reference sequence). Trimming removed 1 base from V and 2 bases from J; junction bases left unmatched: 14. CDR3 length: 19 residues.

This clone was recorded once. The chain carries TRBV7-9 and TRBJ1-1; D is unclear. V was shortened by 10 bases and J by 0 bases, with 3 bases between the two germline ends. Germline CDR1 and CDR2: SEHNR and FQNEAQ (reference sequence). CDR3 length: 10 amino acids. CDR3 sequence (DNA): TGTGCCACCTTGAACACTGAAGCTTTCTTT. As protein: CATLNTEAFF.

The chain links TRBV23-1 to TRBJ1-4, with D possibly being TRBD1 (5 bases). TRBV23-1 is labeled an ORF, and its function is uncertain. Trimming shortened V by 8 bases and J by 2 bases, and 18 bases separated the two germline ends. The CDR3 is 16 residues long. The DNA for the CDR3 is TGCGCCAGCGGCAATCCTCCAGGGCTCACTAATGAAAAACTGTTTTTT. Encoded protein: CASGNPPGLTNEKLFF.

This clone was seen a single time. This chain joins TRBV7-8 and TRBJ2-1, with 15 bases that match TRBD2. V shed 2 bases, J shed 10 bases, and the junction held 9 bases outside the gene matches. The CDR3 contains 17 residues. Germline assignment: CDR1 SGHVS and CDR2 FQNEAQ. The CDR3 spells CASSLQPGLAGGWEQFF. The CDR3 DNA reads TGTGCCAGCAGCTTACAGCCGGGACTAGCGGGAGGTTGGGAGCAGTTCTTC. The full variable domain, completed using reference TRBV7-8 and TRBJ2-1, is GAGVSQSPRYKVAKRGQDVALRCDPISGHVSLFWYQQALGQGPEFLTYFQNEAQLDKSGLPSDRFFAERPEGSVSTLKIQRTQQEDSAVYLCASSLQPGLAGGWEQFFGPGTRLTVL.

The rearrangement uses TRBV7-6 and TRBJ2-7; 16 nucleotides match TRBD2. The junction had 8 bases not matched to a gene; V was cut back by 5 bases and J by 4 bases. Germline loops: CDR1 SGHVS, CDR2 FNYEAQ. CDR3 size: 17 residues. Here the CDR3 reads CASSPGLAGGLGYEQYF. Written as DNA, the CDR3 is TGTGCCAGCAGCCCGGGACTAGCGGGAGGGCTCGGTTACGAGCAGTACTTC.

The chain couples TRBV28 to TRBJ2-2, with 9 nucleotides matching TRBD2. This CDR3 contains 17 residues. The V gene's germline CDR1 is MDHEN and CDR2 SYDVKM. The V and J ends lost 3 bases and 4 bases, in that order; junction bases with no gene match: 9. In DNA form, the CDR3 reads TGTGCCAGCAGTTTTCGGCGGGAGGGCCGGAGCACCGGGGAGCTGTTTTTT. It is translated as CASSFRREGRSTGELFF.